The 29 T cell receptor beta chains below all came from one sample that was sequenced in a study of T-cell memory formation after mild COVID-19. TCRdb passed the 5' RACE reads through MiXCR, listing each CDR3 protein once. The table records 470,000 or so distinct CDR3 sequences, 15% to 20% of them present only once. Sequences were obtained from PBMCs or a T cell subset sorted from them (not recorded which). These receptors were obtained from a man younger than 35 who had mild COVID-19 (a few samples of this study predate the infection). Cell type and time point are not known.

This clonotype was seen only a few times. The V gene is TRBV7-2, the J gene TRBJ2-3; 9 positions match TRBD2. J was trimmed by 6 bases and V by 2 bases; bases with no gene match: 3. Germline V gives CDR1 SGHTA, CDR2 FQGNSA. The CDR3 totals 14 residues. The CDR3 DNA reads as TGTGCCAGCAGCTTAATGGCGGGGGGGGATACGCAGTATTTT. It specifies CASSLMAGGDTQYF.

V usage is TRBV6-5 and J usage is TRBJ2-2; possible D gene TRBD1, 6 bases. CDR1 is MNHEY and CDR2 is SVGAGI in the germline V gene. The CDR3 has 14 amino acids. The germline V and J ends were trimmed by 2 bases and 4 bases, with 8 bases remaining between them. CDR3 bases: TGTGCCAGCAGTTACCGGGACACCACCGGGGAGCTGTTTTTT. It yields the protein CASSYRDTTGELFF.

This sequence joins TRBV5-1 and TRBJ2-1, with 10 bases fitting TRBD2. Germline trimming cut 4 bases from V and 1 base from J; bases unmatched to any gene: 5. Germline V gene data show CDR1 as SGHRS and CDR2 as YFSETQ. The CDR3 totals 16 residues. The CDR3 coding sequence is TGCGCCAGCAGCAGCAGCGGGGGGGCGTCCTACAATGAGCAGTTCTTC. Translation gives CASSSSGGASYNEQFF.

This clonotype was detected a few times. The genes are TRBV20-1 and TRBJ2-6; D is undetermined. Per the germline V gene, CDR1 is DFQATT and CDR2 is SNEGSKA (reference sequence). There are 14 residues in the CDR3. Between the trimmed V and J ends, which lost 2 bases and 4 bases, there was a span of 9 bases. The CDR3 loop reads CSARSPLGANVLTF. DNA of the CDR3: TGCAGTGCTAGATCCCCACTAGGGGCCAACGTCCTGACTTTC.

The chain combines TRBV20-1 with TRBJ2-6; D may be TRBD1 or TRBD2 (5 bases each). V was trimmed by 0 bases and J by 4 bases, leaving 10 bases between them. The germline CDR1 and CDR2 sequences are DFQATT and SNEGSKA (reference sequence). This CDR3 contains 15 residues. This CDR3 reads CSARDPGTGANVLTF. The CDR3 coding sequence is TGCAGTGCTAGAGATCCGGGGACGGGGGCCAACGTCCTGACTTTC.

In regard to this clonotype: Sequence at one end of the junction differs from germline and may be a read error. The CDR3 DNA sequence: TGTGCCAGCAGGTTGGGGGCTAACGAAAAACTGTTTTTT. It translates to CASRLGANEKLFF. The chain recombines TRBV12-3 or TRBV12-4 with TRBJ1-4; D is perhaps TRBD1 (6 bases). The CDR3 runs 13 residues.

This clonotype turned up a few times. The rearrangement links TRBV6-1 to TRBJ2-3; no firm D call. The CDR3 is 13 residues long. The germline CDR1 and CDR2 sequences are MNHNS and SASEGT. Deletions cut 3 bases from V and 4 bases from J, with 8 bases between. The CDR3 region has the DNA TGTGCCAGCAGTGACTTAGGCTCAGATACGCAGTATTTT. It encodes CASSDLGSDTQYF.

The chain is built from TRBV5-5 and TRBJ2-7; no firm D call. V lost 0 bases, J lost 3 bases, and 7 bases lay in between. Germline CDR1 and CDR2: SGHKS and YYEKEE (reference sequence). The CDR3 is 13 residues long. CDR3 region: CASSLDIVYEQYV. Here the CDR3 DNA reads TGTGCCAGCAGCTTGGACATAGTCTACGAGCAGTACGTC.

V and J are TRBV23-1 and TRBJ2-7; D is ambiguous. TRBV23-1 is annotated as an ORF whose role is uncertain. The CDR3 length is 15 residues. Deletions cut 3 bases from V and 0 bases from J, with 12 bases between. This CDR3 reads CASSQLDEPSYEQYV. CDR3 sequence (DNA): TGCGCCAGCAGTCAGCTGGACGAACCCTCCTACGAGCAGTACGTC.

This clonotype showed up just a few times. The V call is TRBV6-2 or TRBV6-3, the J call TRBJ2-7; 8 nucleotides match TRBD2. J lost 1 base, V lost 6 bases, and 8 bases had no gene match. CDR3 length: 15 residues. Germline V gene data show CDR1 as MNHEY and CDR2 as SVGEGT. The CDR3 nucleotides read TGTGCCAGCAGGGAACCGGGACTAGGGTCCTACGAGCAGTACTTC. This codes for CASREPGLGSYEQYF.

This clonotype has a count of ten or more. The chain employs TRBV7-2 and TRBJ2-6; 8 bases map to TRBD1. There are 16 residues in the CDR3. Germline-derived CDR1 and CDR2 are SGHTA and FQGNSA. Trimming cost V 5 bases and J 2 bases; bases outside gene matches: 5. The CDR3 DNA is TGTGCCAGCAGCACCCGGACAGGGCCTGGGGCCAACGTCCTGACTTTC. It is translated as CASSTRTGPGANVLTF.

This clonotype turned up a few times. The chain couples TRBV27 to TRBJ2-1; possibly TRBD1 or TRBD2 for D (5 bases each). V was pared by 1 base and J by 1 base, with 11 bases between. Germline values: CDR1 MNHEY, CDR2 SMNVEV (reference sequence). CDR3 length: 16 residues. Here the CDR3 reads CASSLLGTYSYNEQFF. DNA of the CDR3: TGTGCCAGCAGTTTATTGGGGACGTATTCCTACAATGAGCAGTTCTTC.

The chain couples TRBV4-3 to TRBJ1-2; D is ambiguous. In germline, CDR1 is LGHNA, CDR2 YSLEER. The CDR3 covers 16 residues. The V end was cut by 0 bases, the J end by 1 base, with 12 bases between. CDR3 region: CASSQERRPINYGYTF. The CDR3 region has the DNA TGCGCCAGCAGCCAAGAGCGCCGACCAATTAACTATGGCTACACCTTC.

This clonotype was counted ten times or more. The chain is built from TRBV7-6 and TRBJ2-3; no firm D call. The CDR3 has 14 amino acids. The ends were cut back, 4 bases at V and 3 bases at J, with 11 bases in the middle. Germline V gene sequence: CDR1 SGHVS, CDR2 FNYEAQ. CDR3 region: CASSSGVGTDTQYF. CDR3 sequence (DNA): TGTGCCAGCAGCTCTGGGGTAGGGACAGATACGCAGTATTTT.

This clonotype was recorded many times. The CDR3 DNA reads as TGCGCCAGCAGCTTGTTCCCCCCCACCTCGCGGTTCTCCTACAATGAGCAGTTCTTC. This translates into CASSLFPPTSRFSYNEQFF. The chain has TRBV5-1 and TRBJ2-1; D is uncertain. The CDR3 totals 19 residues. Trimming took off 1 base at V and 0 bases at J, with 20 bases between the two ends. Germline loops: CDR1 SGHRS, CDR2 YFSETQ.

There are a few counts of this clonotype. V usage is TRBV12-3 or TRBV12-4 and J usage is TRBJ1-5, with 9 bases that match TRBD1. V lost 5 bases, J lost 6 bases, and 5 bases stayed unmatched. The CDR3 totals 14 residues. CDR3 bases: TGTGCCAGCAGTGGGGGGGACAGGGCTCAGCCCCAGCATTTT. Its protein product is CASSGGDRAQPQHF.

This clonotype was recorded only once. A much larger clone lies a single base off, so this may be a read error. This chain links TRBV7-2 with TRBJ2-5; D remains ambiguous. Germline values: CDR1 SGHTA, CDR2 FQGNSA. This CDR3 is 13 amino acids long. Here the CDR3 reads CASSLRDQETQYF. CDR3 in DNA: TGTGCCAGCAGCCTACGCGACCAGGAGACCCAGTACTTC.

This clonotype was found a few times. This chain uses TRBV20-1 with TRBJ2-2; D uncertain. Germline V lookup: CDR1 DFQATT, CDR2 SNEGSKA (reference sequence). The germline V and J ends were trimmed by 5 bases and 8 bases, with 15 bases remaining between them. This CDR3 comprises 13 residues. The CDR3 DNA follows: TGCAGTGCTCCGGACGGGTCCTCTGGGGAGCTGTTTTTT. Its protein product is CSAPDGSSGELFF.

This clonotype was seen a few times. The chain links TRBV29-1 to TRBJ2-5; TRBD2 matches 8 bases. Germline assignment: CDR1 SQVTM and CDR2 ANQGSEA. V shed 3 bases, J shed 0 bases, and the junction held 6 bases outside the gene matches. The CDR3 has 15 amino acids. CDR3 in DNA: TGCAGCGTTGAGGGGAAGCGGGGGCACCAAGAGACCCAGTACTTC. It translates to CSVEGKRGHQETQYF.

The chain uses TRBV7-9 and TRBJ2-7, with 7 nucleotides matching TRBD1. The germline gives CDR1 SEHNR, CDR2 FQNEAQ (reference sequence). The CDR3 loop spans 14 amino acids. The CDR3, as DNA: TGTGCCAGCAGCGACGACAGGGCCTACTACGAACAGTACGTC. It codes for CASSDDRAYYEQYV.

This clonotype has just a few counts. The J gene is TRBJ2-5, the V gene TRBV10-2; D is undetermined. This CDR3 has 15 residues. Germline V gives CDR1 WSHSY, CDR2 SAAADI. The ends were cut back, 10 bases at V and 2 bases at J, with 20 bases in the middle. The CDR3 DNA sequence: TGCGCCACCCAACCGGGTGCCTGGCGTCAAGAGACCCAGTACTTC. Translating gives CATQPGAWRQETQYF.

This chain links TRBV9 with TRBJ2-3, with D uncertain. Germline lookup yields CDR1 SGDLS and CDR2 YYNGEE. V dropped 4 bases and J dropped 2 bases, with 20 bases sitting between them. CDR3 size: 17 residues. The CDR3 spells CASSPRRVELDTDTQYF. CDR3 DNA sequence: TGTGCCAGCAGCCCCCGACGCGTGGAACTCGACACAGATACGCAGTATTTT.

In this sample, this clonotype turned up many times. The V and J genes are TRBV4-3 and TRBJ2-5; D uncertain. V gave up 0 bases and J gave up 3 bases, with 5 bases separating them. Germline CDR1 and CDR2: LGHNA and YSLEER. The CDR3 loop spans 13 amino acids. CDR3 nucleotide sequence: TGCGCCAGCAGCCAAGATTTAGAAGAGACCCAGTACTTC. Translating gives CASSQDLEETQYF.

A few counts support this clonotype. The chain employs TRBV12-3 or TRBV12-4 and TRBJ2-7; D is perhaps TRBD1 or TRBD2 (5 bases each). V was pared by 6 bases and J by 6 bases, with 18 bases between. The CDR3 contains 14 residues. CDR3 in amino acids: CASSTGPMVAEQYF. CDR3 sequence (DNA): TGTGCCAGCAGCACGGGACCGATGGTCGCCGAGCAGTACTTC.

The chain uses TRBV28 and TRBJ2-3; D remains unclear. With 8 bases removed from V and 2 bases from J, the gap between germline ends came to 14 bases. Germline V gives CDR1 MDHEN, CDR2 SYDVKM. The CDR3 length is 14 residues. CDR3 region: CASPLRPLTDTQYF. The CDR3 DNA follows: TGTGCCAGCCCCCTCCGACCCCTCACAGATACGCAGTATTTT.

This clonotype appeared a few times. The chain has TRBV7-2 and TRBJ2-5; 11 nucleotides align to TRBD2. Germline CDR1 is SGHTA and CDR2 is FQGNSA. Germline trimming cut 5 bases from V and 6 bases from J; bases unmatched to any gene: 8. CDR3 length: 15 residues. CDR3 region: CASSRGTSGLKTQYF. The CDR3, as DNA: TGTGCCAGCAGCCGTGGGACTAGCGGCCTGAAGACCCAGTACTTC.

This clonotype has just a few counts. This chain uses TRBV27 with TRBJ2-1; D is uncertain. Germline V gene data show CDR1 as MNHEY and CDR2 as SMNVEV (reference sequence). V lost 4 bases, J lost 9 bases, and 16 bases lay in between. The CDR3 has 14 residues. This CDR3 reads CASSWVGDDGEQFF. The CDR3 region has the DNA TGTGCCAGCAGTTGGGTTGGGGATGACGGTGAGCAGTTCTTC.

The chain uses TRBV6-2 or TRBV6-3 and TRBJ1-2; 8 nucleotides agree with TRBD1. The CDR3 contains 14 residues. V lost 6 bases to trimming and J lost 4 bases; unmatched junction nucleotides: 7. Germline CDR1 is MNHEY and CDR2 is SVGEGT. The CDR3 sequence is CASSHRTGTYGYTF. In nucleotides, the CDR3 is TGTGCCAGCAGCCACCGGACAGGGACCTATGGCTACACCTTC.

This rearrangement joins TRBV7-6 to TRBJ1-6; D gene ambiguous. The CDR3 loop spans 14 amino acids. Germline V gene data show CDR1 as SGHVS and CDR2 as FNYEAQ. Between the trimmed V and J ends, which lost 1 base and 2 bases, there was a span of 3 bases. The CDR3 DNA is TGTGCCAGCAGCTTAGTCCCCTATAATTCACCCCTCCACTTT. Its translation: CASSLVPYNSPLHF.